This TCR beta chain was found in a study of T-cell memory formation after mild COVID-19 (TCRdb year 2021). Study-wide context: TCR sequence clusters from the two donors were found to be largely donor specific. T-cell clones expanding and contracting after mild COVID-19 in two donors were tracked by longitudinal TCRalpha and TCRbeta repertoire sequencing. The cohort was made up of two young adult volunteers, one female and one male, who were previously healthy.

The CDR3 spans 16 residues, from the cysteine through the phenylalanine. Left in the record is the CDR3 DNA by itself, 48 bases read in frame from the first base. The germline V gene supplies CDR1 SGHRS and CDR2 YFSETQ. This clonotype has a handful of counts. What antigen it recognizes has not been identified. The junction does not match germline at one end; this may be a read error. What the work shows at the level of the full study, not this receptor alone: Clones contracting from day 15 to 85 had balanced CD4/CD8 phenotypes, while a second wave expanding from day 15 to 37 was biased towards CD4+. The detection of some responding clones in pre-infection memory suggests that pre-existing cross-reactive memory T cells joined the SARS-CoV-2 response. The second-wave clones that peaked on day 37 were not confirmed to be SARS-CoV-2 specific. The study covered only a couple of mild cases, and larger cohorts including severe cases with pre-infection samples were considered necessary. Contracting CD4+ clones were found mainly in CM and EM memory subsets, while CD8+ clones were enriched in EMRA.

Ficoll-Paque density gradient centrifugation was the method used to isolate PBMCs. Sequencer: Illumina NovaSeq 6000. TCRalpha and TCRbeta cDNA libraries were constructed by 5'RACE with constant-segment primers, with sample barcodes and unique molecular identifiers being introduced. RNA was extracted from every sample with Trizol reagent. The libraries were amplified in two PCR steps, and the second step added a second sample barcode and Illumina TruSeq adapters. Sequencing of libraries was performed on an Illumina NovaSeq with 2 x 150 bp paired-end reads. The paper's processing steps were these. The reads were demultiplexed and collapsed into UMI-guided consensus sequences using migec v1.2.7. Using mixcr v2.1.11, the UMI consensuses were aligned to TRA and TRB V and J templates and assembled into clonotypes. Expanded or contracted clonotypes were those called significant by both edgeR and NoisET, with noise models trained on biological replicates. For edgeR calls, the cutoffs were a false discovery rate-adjusted p below 0.01 and a log2 fold-change threshold of 1. As an exploratory analysis of dynamics, PCA with hierarchical clustering was applied to max-normalized trajectories of the 1000 most abundant clonotypes. The CD4 or CD8 phenotype of responding clones was assigned using the separately sequenced CD4+ and CD8+ repertoires. The public reads were run again by TCRdb, first through fastp at Q25 and then through MiXCR, and only productive beta chains were kept. Each CDR3 protein appears once, grouped with its most common genes and DNA. The V and J calls and clone size come from TCRdb's table, not from the authors' own analysis. Within this sample are just over 400,000 distinct CDR3 sequences, with 20% to 30% of them counted one time only. Approximately 14% of the sample is taken by the ten largest.

The receptor was derived from an adult woman who had mild COVID-19 (a few samples of this study predate the infection). The sample titles of this study are shuffled in the database, so cell type and time point are left out; the donor was told from shared clones. This receptor chain uses TRBV5-1 and TRBJ2-3; the D gene is possibly TRBD2, with 5 bases matching. The sequencing sample was made of PBMCs or a T cell subset sorted from them (not recorded which). The CDR3 corresponds to CASSLDSQSYTDTQYF. The base sequence is TGCGCCAGCAGTTTGGACTCCCAAAGCTACACAGATACGCAGTATTTT.